Sequencing of this TCR beta chain was carried out in a study of regulatory T cells in long-lasting Graves disease. Study-level points and caveats: Whereas new patients shared roughly 910 public clonotypes, persistent patients shared more, at a few thousand.

This clonotype was detected a few times. Its matching antigen is unknown. To make TCR beta libraries, researchers used iRepertoire HTBI primers and Arm-PCR of CDR3 regions. TCRdb itself ran the multiplex PCR reads through MiXCR, one entry per CDR3 protein. Of about 470,000 distinct CDR3 sequences in the sample, under 15% were seen once. Per the germline V gene, CDR1 is MNHEY and CDR2 is SVGAGI. The CDR3 covers 14 residues. Trimming stripped 1 base from V and 2 bases from J, with 7 bases between. Time point given: newly diagnosed GD, antithyroid drugs for less than 3 months. The TCR library was prepared using RNA isolated from PBMCs. The sample was also linked to a second study, of T cells in Graves' hyperthyroidism and ophthalmopathy. From that report: HTBI primers drove first-round RT-PCR of the TCR CDR3.

This rearrangement joins TRBV6-5 to TRBJ2-3; no definite D call. The sample in question was peripheral blood mononuclear cells (PBMCs), obtained at new diagnosis, from a patient treated with antithyroid drugs. The sequence came from a woman in her twenties or thirties with Graves disease. The CDR3, as DNA: TGTGCCAGCAGTTACTTGACCGTCACAGATACGCAGTATTTT. It specifies CASSYLTVTDTQYF.